This entry is about one T cell receptor beta chain. Which antigen it targets is not known. It has no much larger one-base neighbor in the sample; base qualities were not kept. For this chain, trimming is 7 bases at the V end and 1 base at the J end, and the number of junction bases without a gene match is 4. CDR1 and CDR2 were assigned from the germline V gene (reference sequence) as MNHNY and SVGAGI. From the cysteine through the phenylalanine, the CDR3 covers 15 amino acids. This entry keeps only the CDR3 DNA: 45 bases, framed from base 1. The source of the sample is a study of identifying expanded T cells in peripheral blood (dated by TCRdb to the late 2010s). About the full investigation: Four technical replicates, made by sequencing separate aliquots from the same pool of genomic DNA, were compared pairwise.

Study-level results and caveats: In all healthy donors, the variance in clone template counts between samples taken roughly 14 days apart rose significantly as total template count increased. The authors expected that biological variance in healthy repertoires might rise further over much longer intervals, such as months to years. Across all healthy-donor time intervals, the beta-binomial model significantly cut both the number of clones called differentially abundant and the false-positive rate. The binomial model flagged approximately 1.3 differentially abundant clones between technical replicates but around 16 over around two weeks and 18 to 20 over four weeks.

During the collection period, no infections or other immune events were recorded for the healthy donors. To calibrate time-dependent variance in a beta-binomial model of T-cell clone differential abundance, blood repertoires from healthy donors were used as a training cohort. There were some ten healthy donors in the training cohort, of whom 3 were female and 7 were male. An age range of about 25 to 64 years, with an average of 43 years, was recorded for the donors. Whole blood, obtained from a commercial supplier, was collected from each healthy donor at three time points spaced approximately two weeks apart. For immunosequencing, genomic DNA was extracted from unsorted whole blood. TCRbeta CDR3 regions were profiled with the immunoSEQ Assay using bias-controlled multiplex PCR amplification of genomic DNA. The authors' pipeline ran thus. To quantify the absolute abundance of each unique TCRbeta CDR3 region, the sequences were collapsed and filtered. Differential abundance was tested with two models: a binomial (Fisher-equivalent) model and a beta-binomial model that adds time-dependent variance fitted from healthy donors. Any clone with fewer than 5 combined templates was excluded, and a clone was called differentially abundant if its Benjamini-Hochberg FDR was below 0.01. In the beta-binomial model, variance was expressed as a function of the total template count across the two samples, in the form v = (b*log(k)+a)^2. Sourced from immuneACCESS, this table was stored by TCRdb with only in-frame sequences that have V and J called. A share of the clones is absent; for the studies checked, an unresolved V gene accounts for under half, and the remainder has no known explanation. From that table come the V and J calls and clone size; the DNA was used to work out D and trimming. The sample table contains some 75,000 clones; only one count was recorded for roughly nine tenths of them. The ten biggest clones cover over 2.5% of the sample.

The V gene is TRBV6-6 and the J gene is TRBJ1-5, and 10 bases in between align with TRBD1. This TCR came from a person between 18 and 75 years old in good health. The sequenced material came from blood. The DNA sequence is given as TGTGCCAGCACCTGGACAGGGGGGAGCAATCAGCCCCAGCATTTT. This yields the protein CASTWTGGSNQPQHF.